The next 16 T cell receptor beta chains were all read from a single sample in a study of beta chain features in type 1 diabetes. Notes on the study in general: Patients with Type 1 diabetes showed moderately but significantly shorter TCRB CDR3s in all four CD4+ subsets.

Expressed TCRB transcripts were sequenced because the entire RNA isolate underwent reverse transcription. The method was immunoSEQ multiplex PCR; TCRdb's version includes in-frame clones alone and lacks a portion of them. This table holds some 350,000 clones, about 13% found once. Antigens for these TCRs are unknown. Sequencing was performed on naive CD4+ T cells from blood. The source is a woman under 30 with type 1 diabetes.

This clone was detected only a few times. The chain has TRBV7-3 and TRBJ2-3; D call uncertain. This CDR3 is 13 amino acids long. V lost 0 bases to trimming and J lost 5 bases, with 6 bases between them. The V gene's germline CDR1 is SGHTA and CDR2 FQGTGA. CDR3 DNA: TGTGCCAGCAGCTTAACGGGCCGAGATACGCAGTATTTT. Encoded protein: CASSLTGRDTQYF.

A few counts support this clone. The rearrangement joins TRBV5-1 to TRBJ2-1; 15 bases line up with TRBD2. This CDR3 has 21 residues. V trimming: 2 bases; J trimming: 9 bases; junction bases outside the gene matches: 21. Germline V gives CDR1 SGHRS, CDR2 YFSETQ. CDR3 protein: CASSLLRGLAGGPNSHSEQFF. CDR3 in DNA: TGCGCCAGCAGCTTACTTCGCGGACTAGCGGGAGGGCCAAACTCTCATAGTGAGCAGTTCTTC. The full variable domain, its missing parts supplied by reference TRBV5-1 and TRBJ2-1, is KAGVTQTPRYLIKTRGQQVTLSCSPISGHRSVSWYQQTPGQGLQFLFEYFSETQRNKGNFPGRFSGRQFSNSRSEMNVSTLELGDSALYLCASSLLRGLAGGPNSHSEQFFGPGTRLTVL.

This clone was recorded a few times. V and J are TRBV2 and TRBJ1-2; maybe TRBD1 (5 bases). Germline V gene lookup returns CDR1 SNHLY and CDR2 FYNNEI. The CDR3 has 13 residues. Trimming pared 5 bases from V and 1 base from J, leaving 8 bases between. The CDR3 bases are TGTGCCAGCAGTTTCGACAGTAACTATGGCTACACCTTC. As protein: CASSFDSNYGYTF.

The rearrangement joins TRBV2 to TRBJ1-5; the match to TRBD1 covers 8 bases. This CDR3 is built from 13 residues. Germline CDR1 and CDR2: SNHLY and FYNNEI. J lost 3 bases, V lost 10 bases, and 5 bases had no gene match. CDR3 nucleotide sequence: TGTGCCACCGACAGGGGCCCCAATCAGCCCCAGCATTTT. Translated: CATDRGPNQPQHF.

This clone was seen a few times. This rearrangement joins TRBV10-1 to TRBJ2-1; 9 bases agree with TRBD2. Losses at the gene ends were 6 bases for V and 9 bases for J; bases not matched to a gene: 9. CDR3 length: 14 amino acids. The germline V gene encodes CDR1 WNHNN and CDR2 SYGVQD (reference sequence). CDR3 in DNA: TGCGCCAGCAGCCCCGGACTAGCGAGTGGTGAGCAGTTCTTC. As protein: CASSPGLASGEQFF.

The CDR3 DNA is TGTGCCAGCAGCCCCCGACTAGCAGGGGCGAATGAGCAGTTCTTC. Amino acids: CASSPRLAGANEQFF. The chain uses TRBV2 and TRBJ2-1; D perhaps matches TRBD2 (7 bases). Germline V lookup: CDR1 SNHLY, CDR2 FYNNEI. The V gene lost 6 bases and the J gene lost 7 bases, with 19 bases spanning the gap. The CDR3 length is 15 residues.

V gene TRBV7-9 combines with J gene TRBJ2-7, with D uncertain. Germline V gene lookup returns CDR1 SEHNR and CDR2 FQNEAQ (reference sequence). Trimming took off 4 bases at V and 0 bases at J, with 7 bases between the two ends. This CDR3 is 13 amino acids long. In nucleotides, the CDR3 is TGTGCCAGCAGCTCCTCGAGCTCCTACGAGCAGTACTTC. Encoded protein: CASSSSSSYEQYF.

This chain uses TRBV5-4 with TRBJ2-5; D possibly corresponds to TRBD1 (6 bases). Trimming shortened V by 0 bases and J by 9 bases, and 12 bases separated the two germline ends. CDR1 and CDR2 from the germline V gene are SGHNT and YYREEE (reference sequence). This CDR3 is built from 13 residues. CDR3 DNA sequence: TGTGCCAGCAGCTTGGGAGATGAGGGGGCCCAGTACTTC. Translated: CASSLGDEGAQYF.

In this sample, this clone turned up a few times. Distinct nucleotide sequences in the sample also encode this CDR3. The chain combines TRBV5-1 with TRBJ2-2; D is perhaps TRBD2 (5 bases). In germline, CDR1 is SGHRS, CDR2 YFSETQ. Between the trimmed V and J ends, which lost 2 bases and 4 bases, there was a span of 6 bases. There are 13 residues in the CDR3. CDR3 nucleotides: TGCGCCAGCAGCTTAGCGGTCACCGGGGAGCTGTTTTTT. Its protein product is CASSLAVTGELFF. The variable domain in full, completed from reference TRBV5-1 and TRBJ2-2, reads KAGVTQTPRYLIKTRGQQVTLSCSPISGHRSVSWYQQTPGQGLQFLFEYFSETQRNKGNFPGRFSGRQFSNSRSEMNVSTLELGDSALYLCASSLAVTGELFFGEGSRLTVL.

This clone was picked up a small number of times. This rearrangement joins TRBV7-9 to TRBJ2-1, with D tentatively TRBD2 (5 bases). In germline, CDR1 is SEHNR, CDR2 FQNEAQ (reference sequence). CDR3 length: 13 residues. V lost 5 bases and J 3 bases, leaving 8 bases between the germline ends. Here the CDR3 reads CASSETSYNEQFF. The CDR3, as DNA: TGTGCCAGCAGCGAAACTAGCTACAATGAGCAGTTCTTC.

This chain joins TRBV9 and TRBJ2-1, with 7 bases that match TRBD1. The junction had 7 bases not matched to a gene; V was cut back by 3 bases and J by 4 bases. This CDR3 spans 15 amino acids. The germline gives CDR1 SGDLS, CDR2 YYNGEE. The CDR3 sequence: CASSARTGAYNEQFF. The DNA of the CDR3 is TGTGCCAGCAGCGCCCGGACAGGAGCTTACAATGAGCAGTTCTTC.

This clone has only a few counts. The CDR3 DNA sequence: TGTGCCAGCTCACCGGGACTAGCGAATGAGCAGTTCTTC. Residues: CASSPGLANEQFF. V and J are TRBV18 and TRBJ2-1; the match to TRBD2 covers 10 bases. The germline V gene has CDR1 KGHSH and CDR2 LQKENI. Unmatched junction bases numbered 0, after V lost 3 bases and J lost 7 bases. The CDR3 runs to 13 residues.

This chain links TRBV25-1 with TRBJ2-5; TRBD2 is a possible D gene (6 bases). Germline V CDR1 and CDR2: MGHDK, SYGVNS. Deletions cut 2 bases from V and 1 base from J, with 17 bases between. This CDR3 is built from 17 residues. The CDR3 here is CASSEHSAGWGQETQYF. The CDR3 DNA reads TGTGCCAGCAGTGAACATTCGGCGGGATGGGGCCAAGAGACCCAGTACTTC.

This clone was observed a handful of times. CDR3 coding DNA: TGTGCCAGCAGCTTTCCGGGGGGGCCCCAGCATTTT. Its translation: CASSFPGGPQHF. The genes are TRBV7-9 and TRBJ1-5; TRBD1 might be the D (5 bases). Deletions cut 3 bases from V and 9 bases from J, with 9 bases between. This CDR3 spans 12 amino acids. From germline, CDR1 is SEHNR and CDR2 FQNEAQ (reference sequence).

This clone was seen only a few times. The chain is built from TRBV6-5 and TRBJ2-5; tentative D call: TRBD2 (6 bases). Germline V CDR1 and CDR2: MNHEY, SVGAGI. V lost 9 bases and J lost 2, with 19 bases in between. The CDR3 sequence is 15 residues long. Here the CDR3 DNA reads TGTGCCAGTTCCTTGAACGGGGCGGGACAAGAGACCCAGTACTTC. It yields the protein CASSLNGAGQETQYF.

This chain connects TRBV14 to TRBJ2-3; 10 bases are a match to TRBD2. After removal of 4 bases from V and 3 bases from J, the junction contained 7 bases not matched to a gene. The CDR3 extends over 16 amino acids. Per the germline V gene, CDR1 is SGHDN and CDR2 is FVKESK. CDR3 DNA: TGTGCCAGCAGCCGAACTAGCGGGAAAGCGACAGATACGCAGTATTTT. Protein: CASSRTSGKATDTQYF. Variable domain in full (rest from reference TRBV14 and TRBJ2-3): EAGVTQFPSHSVIEKGQTVTLRCDPISGHDNLYWYRRVMGKEIKFLLHFVKESKQDESGMPNNRFLAERTGGTYSTLKVQPAELEDSGVYFCASSRTSGKATDTQYFGPGTRLTVL.